One sample yielded the 20 T cell receptor beta chains listed below, sequenced in a study of blood T cell repertoires in COVID-19. Sequenced by immunoSEQ multiplex PCR; TCRdb stores in-frame clones only, minus some. The table has some 530,000 clones, around nine tenths seen once; the top ten hold 7% to 10%. The sequencing sample was made of PBMCs or T cells enriched from blood (not recorded which). The receptors were sampled from a woman aged 60 to 75 who had recovered from COVID-19.

The chain employs TRBV5-1 and TRBJ1-3; 8 bases align to TRBD1. In germline, CDR1 is SGHRS, CDR2 YFSETQ. With 3 bases clipped from V and 7 bases from J, the junction kept 6 bases outside the gene matches. CDR3 length equals 14 residues. The CDR3 region is CASSSGTGWNTIYF. The CDR3 DNA follows: TGCGCCAGCAGCTCCGGGACAGGCTGGAACACCATATATTTT.

This clone was counted between two and nine times. The rearrangement links TRBV27 to TRBJ2-5; TRBD2 agrees at 9 bases. The CDR3 is 14 residues long. The V gene's germline CDR1 is MNHEY and CDR2 SMNVEV (reference sequence). Trimming removed 2 bases from V and 5 bases from J; junction bases left unmatched: 3. CDR3 in DNA: TGTGCCAGCAGTTTAGGGACTAGCCCGGAGACCCAGTACTTC. This encodes CASSLGTSPETQYF.

The rearrangement uses TRBV4-1 and TRBJ2-3, with 8 bases lining up with TRBD2. Trimming cost V 4 bases and J 0 bases; bases outside gene matches: 6. The CDR3 contains 16 residues. The germline V gene has CDR1 MGHRA and CDR2 YSYEKL. CDR3 DNA sequence: TGCGCCAGCAGCCCCCCAGCGGGGGCTAGCACAGATACGCAGTATTTT. Its protein is CASSPPAGASTDTQYF.

The chain combines TRBV10-3 with TRBJ1-4; 8 bases map to TRBD1. Per the germline V gene, CDR1 is ENHRY and CDR2 is SYGVKD. The CDR3 is 15 residues long. The V gene end was trimmed by 5 bases and the J gene end by 6 bases; junction bases not matched to a gene: 8. The CDR3: CAISSRTGRDEKLFF. The CDR3 nucleotides read TGTGCCATCAGTAGTCGGACAGGGAGGGATGAAAAACTGTTTTTT.

V gene TRBV5-1 combines with J gene TRBJ2-5; D perhaps matches TRBD1 (5 bases). The CDR3 spans 14 residues. V lost 0 bases to trimming and J lost 3 bases, with 9 bases between them. Germline V CDR1 and CDR2: SGHRS, YFSETQ. CDR3 sequence: CASSLGAGKETQYF. The CDR3 DNA reads as TGCGCCAGCAGCTTGGGGGCAGGGAAAGAGACCCAGTACTTC. The variable domain in full, with the rest retrieved from reference TRBV5-1 and TRBJ2-5, is KAGVTQTPRYLIKTRGQQVTLSCSPISGHRSVSWYQQTPGQGLQFLFEYFSETQRNKGNFPGRFSGRQFSNSRSEMNVSTLELGDSALYLCASSLGAGKETQYFGPGTRLLVL.

The chain combines TRBV5-1 with TRBJ2-5; 7 bases fit TRBD1. The CDR3 sequence is 15 residues long. CDR1 is SGHRS, CDR2 YFSETQ, per germline. Unmatched junction bases numbered 4, after V lost 2 bases and J lost 0 bases. The CDR3 region has the DNA TGCGCCAGCAGCTTAAGAGGGACAGACCAAGAGACCCAGTACTTC. It codes for CASSLRGTDQETQYF.

Of note for this clone: Additional DNA sequences in this sample encode the identical CDR3. This chain joins TRBV2 and TRBJ1-2; TRBD1 matches 7 bases. The germline V gene encodes CDR1 SNHLY and CDR2 FYNNEI. CDR3 length: 13 residues. V lost 4 bases and J lost 3; bases outside the gene matches: 2. The DNA of the CDR3 is TGTGCCAGCAGTGTAACAGGGGACTATGGCTACACCTTC. It yields the protein CASSVTGDYGYTF. Drawing the rest from reference TRBV2 and TRBJ1-2, the complete variable domain is EPEVTQTPSHQVTQMGQEVILRCVPISNHLYFYWYRQILGQKVEFLVSFYNNEISEKSEIFDDQFSVERPDGSNFTLKIRSTKLEDSAMYFCASSVTGDYGYTFGSGTRLTVV.

The chain has TRBV3-1 (or the pseudogene TRBV3-2) and TRBJ2-5; D not resolved. There are 12 residues in the CDR3. Trimming cost V 1 base and J 9 bases, with 9 bases left between them. The V gene's germline CDR1 is LGHDT and CDR2 YNNKEL (reference sequence). This CDR3 is CASSQAPVAQYF. The CDR3 DNA sequence: TGTGCCAGCAGCCAAGCCCCGGTGGCCCAGTACTTC.

The genes are TRBV7-2 and TRBJ2-5; the match to TRBD1 covers 7 bases. V lost 4 bases, J lost 1 base, and 3 bases stayed unmatched. Germline-derived CDR1 and CDR2 are SGHTA and FQGNSA. This CDR3 contains 14 residues. The CDR3 DNA is TGTGCCAGCAGCTATGGACAGGTCCAAGAGACCCAGTACTTC. This translates into CASSYGQVQETQYF.

This chain joins TRBV5-5 and TRBJ2-7; 9 bases line up with TRBD1. V shed 4 bases and J 3 bases; nucleotides not matched to a gene: 5. Germline V lookup: CDR1 SGHKS, CDR2 YYEKEE (reference sequence). The CDR3 totals 14 residues. The chain's CDR3 is CASSLQTGGYEQYV. Written as DNA, the CDR3 is TGTGCCAGCAGCCTTCAGACAGGGGGCTACGAGCAGTACGTC.

This rearrangement joins TRBV28 to TRBJ1-5, with 7 bases aligning to TRBD1. Per germline, CDR1 MDHEN and CDR2 SYDVKM. This CDR3 is built from 15 residues. V lost 10 bases to trimming and J lost 2 bases; unmatched junction nucleotides: 11. CDR3 sequence (DNA): TGTGCCATTGGCAGGGGGAGATATGGCAATCAGCCCCAGCATTTT. Translating gives CAIGRGRYGNQPQHF.

This clone was counted a single time. This sequence joins TRBV5-1 and TRBJ2-1; 10 bases match TRBD1. CDR1 and CDR2 (germline): SGHRS, YFSETQ. V lost 5 bases to trimming and J lost 2 bases; unmatched junction nucleotides: 4. The CDR3 runs 15 residues. This chain's CDR3 is CASRLTGGAYNEQFF. DNA of the CDR3: TGCGCCAGCAGATTGACAGGGGGCGCCTACAATGAGCAGTTCTTC.

The chain carries TRBV19 and TRBJ2-5; TRBD2 agrees at 13 bases. This CDR3 is built from 15 residues. The trim removed 5 bases at V and 5 bases at J, leaving 5 bases unmatched. The V gene's germline CDR1 is LNHDA and CDR2 SQIVND (reference sequence). CDR3 region: CASSLTSGGFETQYF. In nucleotides, the CDR3 is TGTGCCAGTAGTTTGACTAGCGGGGGGTTTGAGACCCAGTACTTC.

The chain joins TRBV10-2 to TRBJ2-7; TRBD1 agrees at 7 bases. The germline V gene encodes CDR1 WSHSY and CDR2 SAAADI. V lost 3 bases and J lost 1; bases outside the gene matches: 3. This CDR3 is built from 14 residues. CDR3 amino acids: CASSEGGWSYEQYV. The DNA for the CDR3 is TGCGCCAGCAGTGAAGGGGGCTGGTCCTACGAGCAGTACGTC.

The chain couples TRBV10-3 to TRBJ1-3; D call uncertain. V was cut by 3 bases and J by 0 bases, with 9 bases left in between. The germline V gene encodes CDR1 ENHRY and CDR2 SYGVKD. The CDR3 sequence is 15 residues long. The CDR3 loop is CAISDGLGSGNTIYF. CDR3 nucleotides: TGTGCCATCAGTGATGGGCTCGGCTCTGGAAACACCATATATTTT.

V usage is TRBV6-5 and J usage is TRBJ2-7; TRBD2 agrees at 8 bases. CDR1 and CDR2 (germline): MNHEY, SVGAGI. Trimming removed 6 bases from V and 9 bases from J; junction bases left unmatched: 10. This CDR3 spans 13 amino acids. CDR3 bases: TGTGCCAGCAGGAAGGGCGGGGGGCAAAGGCAGTACGTC. This gives the protein CASRKGGGQRQYV.

V usage is TRBV10-1 and J usage is TRBJ1-3; D is perhaps TRBD1 (5 bases). Trimming removed 6 bases at V and 2 bases at J, with 8 bases between. This CDR3 has 13 amino acids. Germline V gene data show CDR1 as WNHNN and CDR2 as SYGVQD (reference sequence). The CDR3 DNA is TGCGCCAGCAGACCGACAGCTGGAAACACCATATATTTT. Amino acid sequence: CASRPTAGNTIYF.

This chain links TRBV18 with TRBJ2-4; TRBD2 might be the D (5 bases). Looked up from germline, CDR1 is KGHSH and CDR2 is LQKENI. The CDR3 is 15 residues long. V was shortened by 2 bases and J by 5 bases, with 13 bases between the two germline ends. CDR3 protein: CASSPGEIVQNIQYF. The DNA for the CDR3 is TGTGCCAGCTCACCAGGGGAGATAGTCCAAAACATTCAGTACTTC.

The CDR3 protein is CAVRGGGGAGELFF. CDR3 bases: TGTGCCGTGAGGGGGGGCGGTGGGGCCGGGGAGCTGTTTTTT. The rearrangement uses TRBV7-2 and TRBJ2-2, with D possibly matching TRBD2 (7 bases). V lost 11 bases and J 6 bases, leaving 19 bases between the germline ends. CDR1 and CDR2 (germline): SGHTA, FQGNSA. This CDR3 contains 14 residues.

J is TRBJ2-2 and V is TRBV7-8, with 10 bases that match TRBD1. J lost 6 bases, V lost 5 bases, and 9 bases had no gene match. Germline values: CDR1 SGHVS, CDR2 FQNEAQ. This CDR3 region has 16 residues. The CDR3 DNA reads as TGTGCCAGCAGCCCCCGGACAGGGGGAGTTGCCGGGGAGCTGTTTTTT. Its protein product is CASSPRTGGVAGELFF.